The source of this T cell receptor beta chain is a study of T cells expressing NK-cell markers. The CDR3 length is 16 residues. Germline CDR1 and CDR2: SGHTA and FQGNSA. TCRdb re-called the 5' RACE reads; one entry per CDR3 protein, DNA not given. This specimen shows 400,000 to 500,000 distinct CDR3 sequences; the ten leading clones hold roughly 8%. The material sequenced was blood T cells: a sorted CD56 or NKG2C T cell subset, CD4+ or CD8+ T cells, or bulk PBMC T cells (not recorded which). The chain couples TRBV7-2 to TRBJ2-3; TCRdb gives TRBD1 as the D gene, but with no DNA this cannot be confirmed. The TCR originated in a woman aged 18 to 75 in good health. The chain's CDR3 is CASSLTGRGTTDTQYF.